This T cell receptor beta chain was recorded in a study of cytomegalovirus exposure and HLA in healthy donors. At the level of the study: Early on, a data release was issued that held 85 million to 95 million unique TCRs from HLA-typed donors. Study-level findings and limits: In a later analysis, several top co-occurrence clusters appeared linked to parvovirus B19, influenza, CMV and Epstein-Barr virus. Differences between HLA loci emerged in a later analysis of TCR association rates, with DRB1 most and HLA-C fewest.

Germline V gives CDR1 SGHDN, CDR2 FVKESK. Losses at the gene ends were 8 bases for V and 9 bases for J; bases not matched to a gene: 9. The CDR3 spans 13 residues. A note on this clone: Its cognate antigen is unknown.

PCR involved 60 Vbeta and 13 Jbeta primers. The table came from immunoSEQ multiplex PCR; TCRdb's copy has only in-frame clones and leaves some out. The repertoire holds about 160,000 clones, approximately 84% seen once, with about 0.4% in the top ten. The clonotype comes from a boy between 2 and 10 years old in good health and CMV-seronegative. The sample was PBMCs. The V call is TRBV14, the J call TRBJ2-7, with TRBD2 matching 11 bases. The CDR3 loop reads CASGVAGGRRQYF. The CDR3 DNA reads TGTGCCAGCGGAGTAGCGGGAGGGCGGAGGCAGTACTTC.